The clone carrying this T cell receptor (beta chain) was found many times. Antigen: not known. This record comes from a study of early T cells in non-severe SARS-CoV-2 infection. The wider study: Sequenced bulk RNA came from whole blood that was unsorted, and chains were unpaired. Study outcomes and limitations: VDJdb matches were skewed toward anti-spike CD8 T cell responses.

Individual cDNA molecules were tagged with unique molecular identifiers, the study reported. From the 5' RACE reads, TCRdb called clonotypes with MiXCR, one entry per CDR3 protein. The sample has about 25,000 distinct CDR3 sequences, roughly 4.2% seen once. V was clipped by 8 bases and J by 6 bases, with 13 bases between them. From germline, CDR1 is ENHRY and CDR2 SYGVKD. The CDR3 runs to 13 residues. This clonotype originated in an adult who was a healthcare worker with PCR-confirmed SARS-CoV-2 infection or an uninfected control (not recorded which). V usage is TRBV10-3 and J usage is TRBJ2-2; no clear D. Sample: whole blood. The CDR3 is CAISGPLSGELFF. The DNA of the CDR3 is TGTGCCATCTCGGGTCCCTTATCCGGGGAGCTGTTTTTT.